One and the same sample provided the 5 T cell receptor beta chains below, sequenced in a study of OX40 agonist ivuxolimab in advanced cancers. The protocol was immunoSEQ multiplex PCR, while the TCRdb copy is restricted to in-frame clones and leaves out a portion. The table includes about 43,000 clones, approximately 83% detected once. Sequencing used CD4+ or CD8+ T cells sorted from blood, obtained in a trial of the OX40 agonist ivuxolimab. All receptors derive from an adult with an advanced solid tumor such as melanoma, head and neck, liver or kidney cancer.

This chain links TRBV10-3 with TRBJ2-3; TRBD2 matches at 14 bases. Germline CDR1 reads ENHRY; CDR2 reads SYGVKD. The CDR3 totals 16 residues. The ends lost 0 bases at V and 4 bases at J; junction bases unmatched: 0. This chain's CDR3 is CAISESTSGGADTQYF. In DNA form, the CDR3 reads TGTGCCATCAGTGAGTCGACTAGCGGGGGGGCAGATACGCAGTATTTT.

CDR3 amino acids: CASSVRGNYGYTF. Written as DNA, the CDR3 is TGTGCCAGCAGCGTCAGGGGAAACTATGGCTACACCTTC. This rearrangement joins TRBV13 to TRBJ1-2; possible D gene TRBD1, 6 bases. Per the germline V gene, CDR1 is PRHDT and CDR2 is FYEKMQ (reference sequence). CDR3 length equals 13 residues. V dropped 5 bases and J dropped 2 bases, with 9 bases sitting between them.

The chain recombines TRBV5-5 with TRBJ1-1; 8 nucleotides match TRBD1. This CDR3 is 16 amino acids long. The germline V gene encodes CDR1 SGHKS and CDR2 YYEKEE (reference sequence). The ends lost 2 bases at V and 0 bases at J; junction bases unmatched: 6. The CDR3 loop is CASSLGQGLMNTEAFF. CDR3 in DNA: TGTGCCAGCAGCTTAGGACAGGGACTTATGAACACTGAAGCTTTCTTT.

The V gene is TRBV11-2, the J gene TRBJ1-2; weak D call: TRBD1 (6 bases). Germline CDR1 reads SGHAT; CDR2 reads FQNNGV. The germline V and J ends were trimmed by 4 bases and 4 bases, with 16 bases remaining between them. The CDR3 length is 15 residues. CDR3 residues: CASSSPDRSFYGYTF. As DNA, the CDR3 is TGTGCCAGCAGCTCCCCGGACAGAAGCTTCTATGGCTACACCTTC.

This clone was recorded only once. The rearrangement joins TRBV5-4 to TRBJ2-2, with TRBD1 matching over 7 bases. This CDR3 region has 16 residues. V was pared by 2 bases and J by 7 bases, with 11 bases of the junction left unmatched. The V gene's germline CDR1 is SGHNT and CDR2 YYREEE (reference sequence). CDR3 nucleotides: TGTGCCAGCAGCTTTAGGGGGCAGGGAATGGACGGGGAGCTGTTTTTT. Its translation: CASSFRGQGMDGELFF.